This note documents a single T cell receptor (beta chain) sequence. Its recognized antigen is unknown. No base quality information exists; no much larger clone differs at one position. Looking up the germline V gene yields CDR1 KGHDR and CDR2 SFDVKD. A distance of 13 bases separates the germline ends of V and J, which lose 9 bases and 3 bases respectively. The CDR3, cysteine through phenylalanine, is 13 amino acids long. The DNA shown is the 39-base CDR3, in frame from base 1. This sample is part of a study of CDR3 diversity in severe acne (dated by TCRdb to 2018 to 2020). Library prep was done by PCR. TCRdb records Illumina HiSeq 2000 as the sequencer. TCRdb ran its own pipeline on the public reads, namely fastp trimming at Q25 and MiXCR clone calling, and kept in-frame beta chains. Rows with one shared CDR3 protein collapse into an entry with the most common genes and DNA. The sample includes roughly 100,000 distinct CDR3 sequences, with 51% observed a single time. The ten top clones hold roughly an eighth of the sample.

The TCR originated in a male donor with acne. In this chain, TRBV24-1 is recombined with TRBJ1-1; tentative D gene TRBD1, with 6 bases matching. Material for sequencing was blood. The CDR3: CATQNREDTEAFF. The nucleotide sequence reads TGTGCCACCCAGAACAGGGAGGACACTGAAGCTTTCTTT.